One and the same sample provided the 5 T cell receptor beta chains below, sequenced in a study of T cells after yellow fever vaccination. TCRdb called the 5' RACE reads again in MiXCR, with one record for every CDR3 protein. The sample records about 500,000 distinct CDR3 sequences, about 15% being singletons. The specimen comprised PBMCs, sampled 4 to 6 days after the first yellow fever vaccination. All receptors derive from a man between 18 and 29 years old who received the YFV17D yellow fever vaccine.

This rearrangement joins TRBV18 to TRBJ2-3; TRBD2 is a possible D gene (6 bases). CDR3 length equals 15 residues. Germline values: CDR1 KGHSH, CDR2 LQKENI. Between the trimmed V and J ends, which lost 2 bases and 3 bases, there was a span of 12 bases. The CDR3 coding sequence is TGTGCCAGCTCACCAATGGTAGCGGTGACAGATACGCAGTATTTT. Protein sequence: CASSPMVAVTDTQYF. Filled out from reference TRBV18 and TRBJ2-3, the complete variable domain reads NAGVMQNPRHLVRRRGQEARLRCSPMKGHSHVYWYRQLPEEGLKFMVYLQKENIIDESGMPKERFSAEFPKEGPSILRIQQVVRGDSAAYFCASSPMVAVTDTQYFGPGTRLTVL.

CDR3: CASSQKTAQETQYF. The DNA for the CDR3 is TGCGCCAGCAGCCAAAAGACAGCCCAAGAGACCCAGTACTTC. The chain joins TRBV4-3 to TRBJ2-5; a weak D match, TRBD1 (5 bases). V was pared by 2 bases and J by 1 base, with 8 bases between. Germline assignment: CDR1 LGHNA and CDR2 YSLEER. The CDR3 runs to 14 residues.

The table lists this clonotype with a count of one. V and J are TRBV20-1 and TRBJ2-1; 13 nucleotides agree with TRBD2. CDR1 is DFQATT and CDR2 is SNEGSKA in the germline V gene (reference sequence). This CDR3 contains 16 residues. The V gene end was trimmed by 6 bases and the J gene end by 3 bases; junction bases not matched to a gene: 8. The CDR3 region is CSAQRRTSGGYNEQFF. The CDR3 DNA reads TGCAGTGCCCAACGAAGGACTAGCGGGGGCTACAATGAGCAGTTCTTC.

This rearrangement joins TRBV5-6 to TRBJ2-3, with a possible D match to TRBD1 (5 bases). Germline CDR1 is SGHDT and CDR2 is YYEEEE. Trimming cost V 0 bases and J 5 bases, with 10 bases left between them. The CDR3 contains 14 residues. CDR3 loop: CASSLGQSRDTQYF. CDR3 coding DNA: TGTGCCAGCAGCTTGGGACAGTCTAGAGATACGCAGTATTTT.

This clonotype was recorded many times. This chain joins TRBV9 and TRBJ2-5, with D unclear. Deletions cut 4 bases from V and 5 bases from J, with 12 bases between. Germline values: CDR1 SGDLS, CDR2 YYNGEE. This CDR3 has 13 amino acids. The CDR3 DNA is TGTGCCAGCAGCTCGGACCCATGGGAGACCCAGTACTTC. Amino acids: CASSSDPWETQYF.